These 30 T cell receptor beta chains were all obtained from the same sample, sequenced in a study of T cell responses to AZD1222 COVID-19 vaccine. Measured with immunoSEQ multiplex PCR; TCRdb has only the in-frame clones, and not every one. Among 85,000 to 120,000 clones listed, almost 85% were seen once. The starting material was peripheral blood, obtained on day 0 of AZD1222 vaccination. The receptor set was obtained from an adult in good health.

This clone was observed once. This rearrangement joins TRBV6-6 to TRBJ1-5; no firm D call. This CDR3 is 13 amino acids long. Trimming took 4 bases from V and 7 from J, leaving 11 bases between them. CDR1 is MNHNY, CDR2 SVGAGI, per germline (reference sequence). CDR3 sequence: CASSSTDGQPQHF. In DNA form, the CDR3 reads TGTGCCAGCAGTTCAACTGATGGACAGCCCCAGCATTTT.

This chain joins TRBV18 and TRBJ1-3, with D perhaps TRBD1 (5 bases). V shed 6 bases and J shed 0 bases, with 12 bases lying between them. The CDR3 has 15 residues. The germline gives CDR1 KGHSH, CDR2 LQKENI. The CDR3 DNA sequence: TGTGCCAGCTCGCAGGGTGGCCCCTCTGGAAACACCATATATTTT. Its protein is CASSQGGPSGNTIYF. The complete variable domain, with remaining parts taken from reference TRBV18 and TRBJ1-3, reads NAGVMQNPRHLVRRRGQEARLRCSPMKGHSHVYWYRQLPEEGLKFMVYLQKENIIDESGMPKERFSAEFPKEGPSILRIQQVVRGDSAAYFCASSQGGPSGNTIYFGEGSWLTVV.

V and J are TRBV4-1 and TRBJ2-1; TRBD2 matches 16 bases. The junction had 5 bases not matched to a gene; V was cut back by 5 bases and J by 4 bases. CDR1 MGHRA and CDR2 YSYEKL come from the germline V gene. The CDR3 length is 17 residues. The CDR3 here is CASSSGLAGGGYNEQFF. DNA of the CDR3: TGCGCCAGCAGCTCGGGACTAGCGGGAGGGGGTTACAATGAGCAGTTCTTC.

The chain employs TRBV29-1 and TRBJ2-1, with D hard to call. Germline V lookup: CDR1 SQVTM, CDR2 ANQGSEA. This CDR3 is built from 11 residues. Trimming shortened V by 7 bases and J by 6 bases, and 10 bases separated the two germline ends. The CDR3: CSAGPPNEQFF. CDR3 sequence (DNA): TGCAGCGCCGGACCCCCCAATGAGCAGTTCTTC.

The sample holds one count of this clone. The J gene is TRBJ1-1, the V gene TRBV7-2, with D unclear. Deletions cut 5 bases from V and 0 bases from J, with 10 bases between. The CDR3 covers 14 residues. CDR1 and CDR2 (germline): SGHTA, FQGNSA. CDR3 region: CASSATIMNTEAFF. In DNA form, the CDR3 reads TGTGCCAGCAGCGCTACAATAATGAACACTGAAGCTTTCTTT.

J is TRBJ1-1 and V is TRBV4-3; a weak D match, TRBD1 (5 bases). Trimming took 0 bases from V and 1 from J, leaving 12 bases between them. The V gene's germline CDR1 is LGHNA and CDR2 YSLEER. The CDR3 is 16 amino acids. The CDR3 sequence: CASSQDWKGTNTEAFF. CDR3 DNA: TGCGCCAGCAGCCAAGATTGGAAGGGGACGAACACTGAAGCTTTCTTT.

This chain links TRBV19 with TRBJ1-2, with D perhaps TRBD1 (6 bases). Germline V gives CDR1 LNHDA, CDR2 SQIVND (reference sequence). CDR3 length equals 16 residues. Between the trimmed V and J ends, which lost 2 bases and 8 bases, there was a span of 21 bases. The CDR3 spells CASSIRGGRGNGGYTF. The CDR3 DNA sequence: TGTGCCAGTAGTATACGAGGCGGCAGGGGCAATGGGGGCTACACCTTC.

The V and J genes are TRBV4-3 and TRBJ2-1, with TRBD2 matching 7 bases. The CDR3 has 16 residues. CDR1 is LGHNA and CDR2 is YSLEER in the germline V gene. After removal of 3 bases from V and 9 bases from J, the junction contained 14 bases not matched to a gene. CDR3 coding DNA: TGCGCCAGCAGCCAGGGAGGGAGAGGGACGCTAACTGAGCAGTTCTTC. Residues: CASSQGGRGTLTEQFF.

The chain joins TRBV15 to TRBJ2-1; D not resolved. This CDR3 comprises 13 residues. Trimming shortened V by 0 bases and J by 6 bases, and 6 bases separated the two germline ends. The germline gives CDR1 LNHNV, CDR2 YYDKDF (reference sequence). The CDR3 spells CATSRENSNEQFF. CDR3 nucleotide sequence: TGTGCCACCAGCAGAGAGAACAGCAATGAGCAGTTCTTC.

The chain employs TRBV3-1 (or the pseudogene TRBV3-2) and TRBJ2-1, with no clear D. The germline V gene encodes CDR1 LGHDT and CDR2 YNNKEL (reference sequence). The CDR3 loop spans 13 amino acids. The V and J ends lost 2 bases and 4 bases respectively, with 6 bases between them. This CDR3 is CASSQLGYNEQFF. Written as DNA, the CDR3 is TGTGCCAGCAGCCAATTGGGTTACAATGAGCAGTTCTTC.

CDR3 loop: CASSLSIGGGSSGANVLTF. In DNA, the CDR3 is TGTGCCAGCAGTTTATCGATTGGAGGCGGGAGCTCTGGGGCCAACGTCCTGACTTTC. The rearrangement uses TRBV27 and TRBJ2-6; TRBD2 matches 7 bases. This CDR3 is 19 amino acids long. The V gene's germline CDR1 is MNHEY and CDR2 SMNVEV (reference sequence). V lost 0 bases to trimming and J lost 0 bases; unmatched junction nucleotides: 8.

This chain links TRBV6-5 with TRBJ1-6; 7 bases match TRBD1. CDR1 and CDR2 (germline): MNHEY, SVGAGI. The junction had 8 bases not matched to a gene; V was cut back by 5 bases and J by 7 bases. This CDR3 comprises 15 residues. The CDR3 sequence is CASSPEQGLNSPLHF. DNA of the CDR3: TGTGCCAGCAGTCCAGAACAGGGGTTGAATTCACCCCTCCACTTT.

CDR3 in amino acids: CASSPGGLGAVYF. CDR3 DNA sequence: TGTGCCAGCTCCCCTGGGGGCCTGGGAGCCGTGTATTTT. The genes are TRBV18 and TRBJ2-3, with D possibly TRBD1 on 6 matching bases. The CDR3 consists of 13 residues. V dropped 6 bases and J dropped 14 bases, with 21 bases sitting between them. Germline V lookup: CDR1 KGHSH, CDR2 LQKENI.

This chain links TRBV3-1 (or the pseudogene TRBV3-2) with TRBJ2-2, with D perhaps matching TRBD1 or TRBD2 (6 bases each). Deletions cut 1 base from V and 7 bases from J, with 16 bases between. Germline V gene lookup returns CDR1 LGHDT and CDR2 YNNKEL (reference sequence). The CDR3 has 16 amino acids. CDR3 loop: CASSQGSGADGGELFF. The CDR3 coding sequence is TGTGCCAGCAGCCAAGGATCGGGGGCGGATGGCGGGGAGCTGTTTTTT.

V gene TRBV15 combines with J gene TRBJ2-4; D unresolved. CDR3 size: 13 residues. Trimming left V 1 base short and J 4 bases short, with 5 bases between. The germline V gene has CDR1 LNHNV and CDR2 YYDKDF (reference sequence). CDR3 DNA: TGTGCCACCAGCAGAGCAGCGAAAAACATTCAGTACTTC. Translation gives CATSRAAKNIQYF.

This chain links TRBV25-1 with TRBJ2-2, with TRBD2 matching over 9 bases. Germline values: CDR1 MGHDK, CDR2 SYGVNS. J gave up 6 bases and V 1 base, and 3 bases lay outside the gene matches. This CDR3 has 15 residues. The CDR3 loop reads CASSELGTSPGELFF. The DNA for the CDR3 is TGTGCCAGCAGTGAATTAGGGACTAGCCCCGGGGAGCTGTTTTTT.

V gene TRBV2 combines with J gene TRBJ1-2, with D hard to call. V dropped 5 bases and J dropped 6 bases, with 10 bases sitting between them. Germline V gives CDR1 SNHLY, CDR2 FYNNEI. The CDR3 is made up of 12 amino acids. CDR3 protein: CASSPRDHGYTF. The DNA for the CDR3 is TGTGCCAGCAGTCCACGGGATCATGGCTACACCTTC.

J is TRBJ2-7 and V is TRBV5-1; D might be TRBD1 (6 bases). Germline V CDR1 and CDR2: SGHRS, YFSETQ. Trimming shortened V by 3 bases and J by 3 bases, and 10 bases separated the two germline ends. The CDR3 covers 13 residues. As DNA, the CDR3 is TGCGCCAGCAGCTCCCAAGGGGGCTACGAGCAGTACTTC. This encodes CASSSQGGYEQYF.

The rearrangement links TRBV7-6 to TRBJ2-5; 8 bases match TRBD2. The trim removed 1 base at V and 6 bases at J, leaving 7 bases unmatched. The CDR3 extends over 15 amino acids. Germline CDR1 and CDR2: SGHVS and FNYEAQ. CDR3 sequence: CASSLGSGGQKTQYF. CDR3 in DNA: TGTGCCAGCAGCTTAGGGTCGGGGGGGCAAAAGACCCAGTACTTC.

The chain recombines TRBV6-5 with TRBJ1-2, with D unresolved. The germline gives CDR1 MNHEY, CDR2 SVGAGI. This CDR3 is built from 13 residues. V lost 8 bases and J lost 2, with 12 bases in between. This CDR3 reads CASGRVSNYGYTF. CDR3 sequence (DNA): TGTGCCAGCGGGCGGGTATCGAACTATGGCTACACCTTC.

V and J are TRBV29-1 and TRBJ2-1; D gene ambiguous. This CDR3 comprises 11 residues. Trimming removed 4 bases from V and 6 bases from J, with 7 bases in between. Per germline, CDR1 SQVTM and CDR2 ANQGSEA. CDR3 DNA: TGCAGCGTTGTGGCACCCAATGAGCAGTTCTTC. It encodes CSVVAPNEQFF.

The chain uses TRBV19 and TRBJ2-1, with D perhaps matching TRBD1 (5 bases). The germline CDR1 and CDR2 sequences are LNHDA and SQIVND (reference sequence). The CDR3 spans 14 residues. Trimming took off 1 base at V and 9 bases at J, with 13 bases between the two ends. The CDR3 is CASSIATERGEQFF. CDR3 in DNA: TGTGCCAGTAGTATAGCGACGGAAAGGGGTGAGCAGTTCTTC.

This clone has at least ten counts. This chain connects TRBV3-1 (or the pseudogene TRBV3-2) to TRBJ2-1, with TRBD2 as a possible D gene (6 bases). V was pared by 4 bases and J by 5 bases, with 9 bases between. Looked up from germline, CDR1 is LGHDT and CDR2 is YNNKEL (reference sequence). The CDR3 is made up of 13 amino acids. The CDR3 is CASSRSGDNEQFF. DNA for the CDR3: TGTGCCAGCAGCCGGTCGGGGGACAATGAGCAGTTCTTC.

In DNA form, the CDR3 reads TGTGCCAGCAGTGCTGCCGGGGGCTATGGCTACACCTTC. The encoded protein is CASSAAGGYGYTF. The chain joins TRBV2 to TRBJ1-2; maybe TRBD1 (5 bases). Germline-derived CDR1 and CDR2 are SNHLY and FYNNEI. Between the trimmed V and J ends, which lost 4 bases and 4 bases, there was a span of 10 bases. This CDR3 region has 13 residues.

The chain uses TRBV27 and TRBJ2-3; TRBD2 matches at 8 bases. Trimming took 7 bases from V and 5 from J; bases not matched to a gene: 11. The CDR3 is made up of 15 amino acids. Germline loops: CDR1 MNHEY, CDR2 SMNVEV (reference sequence). CDR3 region: CASTLAGTPGDTQYF. The CDR3 DNA is TGTGCCAGCACCTTAGCGGGAACCCCTGGAGATACGCAGTATTTT.

The chain is built from TRBV7-2 and TRBJ1-3; D is undetermined. V dropped 0 bases and J dropped 0 bases, with 6 bases sitting between them. Germline-derived CDR1 and CDR2 are SGHTA and FQGNSA. The CDR3 extends over 15 amino acids. The CDR3 loop is CASSLAWSSGNTIYF. CDR3 nucleotide sequence: TGTGCCAGCAGCTTAGCCTGGAGCTCTGGAAACACCATATATTTT.

This clone was found once. The rearrangement uses TRBV3-1 (or the pseudogene TRBV3-2) and TRBJ2-3; weak D call: TRBD1 (7 bases). Germline CDR1 is LGHDT and CDR2 is YNNKEL (reference sequence). The ends were cut back, 4 bases at V and 5 bases at J, with 19 bases in the middle. This CDR3 is built from 16 residues. The CDR3 spells CASSLLAGGNKDTQYF. The CDR3 bases are TGTGCCAGCAGCCTATTAGCAGGGGGGAACAAAGATACGCAGTATTTT.

The chain carries TRBV15 and TRBJ1-2; TRBD1 agrees at 8 bases. The CDR3 runs 16 residues. Germline-derived CDR1 and CDR2 are LNHNV and YYDKDF (reference sequence). The ends lost 4 bases at V and 4 bases at J; junction bases unmatched: 11. CDR3 DNA sequence: TGTGCCACCAGCACACCTGGGGCAGGGGGCTTCTATGGCTACACCTTC. It translates to CATSTPGAGGFYGYTF.

V is TRBV19 and J is TRBJ1-2; the D is unclear. The germline CDR1 and CDR2 sequences are LNHDA and SQIVND (reference sequence). The CDR3 is made up of 15 amino acids. Between the trimmed V and J ends, which lost 6 bases and 3 bases, there was a span of 17 bases. CDR3 amino acids: CASRMTGKNYYGYTF. CDR3 DNA sequence: TGTGCCAGTAGGATGACGGGGAAGAACTACTATGGCTACACCTTC. The variable domain in full, with the rest retrieved from reference TRBV19 and TRBJ1-2, is DGGITQSPKYLFRKEGQNVTLSCEQNLNHDAMYWYRQDPGQGLRLIYYSQIVNDFQKGDIAEGYSVSREKKESFPLTVTSAQKNPTAFYLCASRMTGKNYYGYTFGSGTRLTVV.

This chain links TRBV6-6 with TRBJ1-2, with 8 bases lining up with TRBD1. Germline loops: CDR1 MNHNY, CDR2 SVGAGI (reference sequence). The CDR3 has 14 residues. J gave up 4 bases and V 7 bases, and 8 bases lay outside the gene matches. The CDR3 sequence is CASKPTGDGYGYTF. The CDR3 DNA follows: TGTGCCAGCAAGCCGACAGGGGATGGCTATGGCTACACCTTC.